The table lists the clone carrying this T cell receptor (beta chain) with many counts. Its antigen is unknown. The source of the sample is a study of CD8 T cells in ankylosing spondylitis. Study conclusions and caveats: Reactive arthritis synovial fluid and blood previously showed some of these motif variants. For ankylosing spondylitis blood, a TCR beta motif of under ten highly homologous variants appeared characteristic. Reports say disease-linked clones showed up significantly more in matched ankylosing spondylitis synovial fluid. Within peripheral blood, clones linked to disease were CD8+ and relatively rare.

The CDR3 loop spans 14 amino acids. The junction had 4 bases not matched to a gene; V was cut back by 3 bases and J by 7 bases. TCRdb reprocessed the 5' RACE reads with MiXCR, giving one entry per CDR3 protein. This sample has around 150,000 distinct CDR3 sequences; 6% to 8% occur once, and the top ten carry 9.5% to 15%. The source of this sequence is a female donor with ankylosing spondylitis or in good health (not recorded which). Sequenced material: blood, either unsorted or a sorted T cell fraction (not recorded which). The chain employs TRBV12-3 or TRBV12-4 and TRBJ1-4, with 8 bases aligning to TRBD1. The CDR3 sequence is CASSLDRAGEKLFF. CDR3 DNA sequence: TGTGCCAGCAGTTTGGACAGGGCGGGTGAAAAACTGTTTTTT.